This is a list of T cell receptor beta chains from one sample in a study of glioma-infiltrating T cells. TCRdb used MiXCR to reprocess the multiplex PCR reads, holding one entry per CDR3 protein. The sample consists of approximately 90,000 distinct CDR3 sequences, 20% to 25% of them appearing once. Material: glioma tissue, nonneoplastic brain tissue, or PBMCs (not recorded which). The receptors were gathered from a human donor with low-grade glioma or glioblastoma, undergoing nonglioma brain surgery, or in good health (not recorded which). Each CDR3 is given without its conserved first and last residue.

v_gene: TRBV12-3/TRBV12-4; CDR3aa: ASSWALRTDTQY
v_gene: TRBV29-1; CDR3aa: SVGPNRDRDTQY
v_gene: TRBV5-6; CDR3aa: ASSAQGPNVNSPLH
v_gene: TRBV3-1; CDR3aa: ASSQYDRPRDTQY
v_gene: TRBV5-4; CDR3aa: ASSLDRGNTEAF
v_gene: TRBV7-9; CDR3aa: ASSGLGDAAYEQY
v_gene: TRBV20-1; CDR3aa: SARSQGANGYT
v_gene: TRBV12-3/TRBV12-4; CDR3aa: ASSSEGWTEAF
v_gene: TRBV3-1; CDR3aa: ASSQEGTRGAGETQY
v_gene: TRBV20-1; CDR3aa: SAARQGSSTDTQY
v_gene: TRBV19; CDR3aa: ASSSPSGSNQPQH
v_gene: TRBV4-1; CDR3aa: ASSQDWTALEQPQH
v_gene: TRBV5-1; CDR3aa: ASSLDREYGYT
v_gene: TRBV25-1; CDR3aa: ASSDQGSHQPQH
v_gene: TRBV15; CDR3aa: ATSRAGFYNQETQY
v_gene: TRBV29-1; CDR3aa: SVRDSNQSQH
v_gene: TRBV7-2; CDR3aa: ASSIGTSGGTDTQY
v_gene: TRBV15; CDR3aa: ATSRDQGAQETQY